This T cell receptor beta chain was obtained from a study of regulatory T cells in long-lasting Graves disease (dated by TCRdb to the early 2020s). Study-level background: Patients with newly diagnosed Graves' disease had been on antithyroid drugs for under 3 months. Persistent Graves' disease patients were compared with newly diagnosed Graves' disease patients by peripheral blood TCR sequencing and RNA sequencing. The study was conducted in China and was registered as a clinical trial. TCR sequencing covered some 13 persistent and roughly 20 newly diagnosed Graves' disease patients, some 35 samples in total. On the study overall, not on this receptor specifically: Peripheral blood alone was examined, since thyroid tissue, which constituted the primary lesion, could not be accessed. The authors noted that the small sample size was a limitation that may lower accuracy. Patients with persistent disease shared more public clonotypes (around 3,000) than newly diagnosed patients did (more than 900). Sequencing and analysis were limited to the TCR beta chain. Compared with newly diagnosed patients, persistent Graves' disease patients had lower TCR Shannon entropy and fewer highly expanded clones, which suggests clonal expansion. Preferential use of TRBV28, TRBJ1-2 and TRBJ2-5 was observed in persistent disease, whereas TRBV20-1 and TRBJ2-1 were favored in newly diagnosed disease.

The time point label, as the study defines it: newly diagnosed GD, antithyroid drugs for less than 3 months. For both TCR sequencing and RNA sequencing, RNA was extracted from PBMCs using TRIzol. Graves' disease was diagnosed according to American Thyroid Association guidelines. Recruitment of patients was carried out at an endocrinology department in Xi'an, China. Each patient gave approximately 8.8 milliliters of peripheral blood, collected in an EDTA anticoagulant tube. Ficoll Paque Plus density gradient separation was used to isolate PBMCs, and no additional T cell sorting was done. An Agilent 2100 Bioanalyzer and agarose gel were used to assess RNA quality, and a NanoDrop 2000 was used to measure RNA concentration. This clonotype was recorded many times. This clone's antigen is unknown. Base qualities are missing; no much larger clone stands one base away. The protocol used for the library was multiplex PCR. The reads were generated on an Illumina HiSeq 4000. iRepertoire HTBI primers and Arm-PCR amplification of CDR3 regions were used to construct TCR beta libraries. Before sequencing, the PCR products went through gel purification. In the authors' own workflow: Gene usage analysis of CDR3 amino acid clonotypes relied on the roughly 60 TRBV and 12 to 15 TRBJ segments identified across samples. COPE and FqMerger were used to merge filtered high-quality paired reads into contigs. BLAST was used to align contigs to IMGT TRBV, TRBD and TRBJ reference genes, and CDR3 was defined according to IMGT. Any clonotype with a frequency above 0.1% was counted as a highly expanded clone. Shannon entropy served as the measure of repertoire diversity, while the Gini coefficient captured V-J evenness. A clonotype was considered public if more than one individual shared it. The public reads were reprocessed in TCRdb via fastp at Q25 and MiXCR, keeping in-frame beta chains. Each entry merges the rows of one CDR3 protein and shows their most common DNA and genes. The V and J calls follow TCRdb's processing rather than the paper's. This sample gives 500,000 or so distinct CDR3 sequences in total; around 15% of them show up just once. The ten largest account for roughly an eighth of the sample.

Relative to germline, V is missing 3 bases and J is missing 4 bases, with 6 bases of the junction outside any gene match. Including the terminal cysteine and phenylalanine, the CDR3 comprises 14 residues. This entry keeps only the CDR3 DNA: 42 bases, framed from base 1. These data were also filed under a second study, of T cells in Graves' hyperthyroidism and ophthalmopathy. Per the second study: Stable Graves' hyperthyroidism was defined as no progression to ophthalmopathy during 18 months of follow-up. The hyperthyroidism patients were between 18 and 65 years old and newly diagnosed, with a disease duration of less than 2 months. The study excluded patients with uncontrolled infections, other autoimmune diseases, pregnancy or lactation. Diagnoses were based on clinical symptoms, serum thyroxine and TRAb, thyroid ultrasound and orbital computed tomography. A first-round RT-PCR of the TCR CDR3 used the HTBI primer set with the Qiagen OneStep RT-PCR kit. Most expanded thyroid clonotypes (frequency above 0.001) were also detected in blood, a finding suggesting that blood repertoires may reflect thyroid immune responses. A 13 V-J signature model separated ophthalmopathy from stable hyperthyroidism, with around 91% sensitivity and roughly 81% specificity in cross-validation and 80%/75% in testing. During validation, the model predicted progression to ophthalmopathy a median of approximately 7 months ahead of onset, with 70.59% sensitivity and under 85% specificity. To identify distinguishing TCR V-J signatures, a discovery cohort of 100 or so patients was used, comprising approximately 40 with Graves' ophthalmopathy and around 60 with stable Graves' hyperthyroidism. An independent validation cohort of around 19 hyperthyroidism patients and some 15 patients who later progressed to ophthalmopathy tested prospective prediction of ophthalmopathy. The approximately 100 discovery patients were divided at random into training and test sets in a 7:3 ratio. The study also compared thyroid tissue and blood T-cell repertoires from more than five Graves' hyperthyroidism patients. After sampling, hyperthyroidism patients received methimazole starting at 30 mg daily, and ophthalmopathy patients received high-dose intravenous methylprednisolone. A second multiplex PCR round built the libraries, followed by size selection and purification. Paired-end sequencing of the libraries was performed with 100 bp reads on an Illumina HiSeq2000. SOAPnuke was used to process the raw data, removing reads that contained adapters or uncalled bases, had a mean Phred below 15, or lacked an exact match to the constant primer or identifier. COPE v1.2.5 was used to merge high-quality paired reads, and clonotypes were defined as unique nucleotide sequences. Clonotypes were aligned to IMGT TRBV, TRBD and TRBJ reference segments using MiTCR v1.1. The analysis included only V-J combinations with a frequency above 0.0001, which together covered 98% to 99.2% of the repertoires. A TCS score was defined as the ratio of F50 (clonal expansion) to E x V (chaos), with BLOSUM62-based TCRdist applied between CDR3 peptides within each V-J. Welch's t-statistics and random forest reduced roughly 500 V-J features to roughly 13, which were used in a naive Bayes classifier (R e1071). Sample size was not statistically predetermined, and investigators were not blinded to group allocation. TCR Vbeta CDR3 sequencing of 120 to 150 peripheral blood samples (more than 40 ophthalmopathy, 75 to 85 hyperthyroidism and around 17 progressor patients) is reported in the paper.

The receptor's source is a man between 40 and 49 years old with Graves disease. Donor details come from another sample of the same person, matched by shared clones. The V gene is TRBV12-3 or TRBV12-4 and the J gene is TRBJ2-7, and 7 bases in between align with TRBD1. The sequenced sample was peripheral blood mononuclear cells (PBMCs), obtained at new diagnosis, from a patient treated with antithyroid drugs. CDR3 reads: CASSLRGGAYEQYF. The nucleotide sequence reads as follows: TGTGCCAGCAGTTTGAGAGGGGGCGCGTACGAGCAGTACTTC.